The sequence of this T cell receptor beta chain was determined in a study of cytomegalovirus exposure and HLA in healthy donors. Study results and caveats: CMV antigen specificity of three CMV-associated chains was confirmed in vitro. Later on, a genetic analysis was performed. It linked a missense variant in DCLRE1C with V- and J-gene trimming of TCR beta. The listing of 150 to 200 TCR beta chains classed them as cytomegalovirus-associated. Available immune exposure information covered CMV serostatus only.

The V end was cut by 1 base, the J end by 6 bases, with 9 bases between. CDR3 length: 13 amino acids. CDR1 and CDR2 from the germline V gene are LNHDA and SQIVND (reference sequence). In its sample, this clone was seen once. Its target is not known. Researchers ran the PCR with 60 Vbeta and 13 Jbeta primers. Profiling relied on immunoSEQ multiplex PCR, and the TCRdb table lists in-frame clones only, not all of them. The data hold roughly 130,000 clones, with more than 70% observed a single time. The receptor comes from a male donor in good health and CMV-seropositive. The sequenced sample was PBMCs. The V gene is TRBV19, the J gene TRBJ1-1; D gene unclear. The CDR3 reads CASSIAVYAEAFF. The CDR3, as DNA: TGTGCCAGTAGTATAGCGGTCTACGCTGAAGCTTTCTTT.